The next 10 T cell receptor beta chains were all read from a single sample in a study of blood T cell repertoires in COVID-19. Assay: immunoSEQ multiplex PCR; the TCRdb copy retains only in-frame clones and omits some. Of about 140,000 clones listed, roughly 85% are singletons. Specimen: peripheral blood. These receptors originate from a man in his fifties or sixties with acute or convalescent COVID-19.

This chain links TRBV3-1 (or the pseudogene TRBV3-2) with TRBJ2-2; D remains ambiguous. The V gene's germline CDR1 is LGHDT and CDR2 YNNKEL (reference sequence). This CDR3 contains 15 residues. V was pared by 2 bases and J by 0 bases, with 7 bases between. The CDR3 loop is CASSQIAANTGELFF. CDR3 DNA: TGTGCCAGCAGCCAAATCGCGGCGAACACCGGGGAGCTGTTTTTT.

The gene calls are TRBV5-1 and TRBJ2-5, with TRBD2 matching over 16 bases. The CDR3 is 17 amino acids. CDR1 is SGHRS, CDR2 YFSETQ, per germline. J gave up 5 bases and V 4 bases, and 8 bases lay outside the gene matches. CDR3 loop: CASSPGTSGRGWETQYF. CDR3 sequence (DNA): TGCGCCAGCAGCCCCGGGACTAGCGGGAGGGGCTGGGAGACCCAGTACTTC. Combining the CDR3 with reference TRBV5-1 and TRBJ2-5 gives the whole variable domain KAGVTQTPRYLIKTRGQQVTLSCSPISGHRSVSWYQQTPGQGLQFLFEYFSETQRNKGNFPGRFSGRQFSNSRSEMNVSTLELGDSALYLCASSPGTSGRGWETQYFGPGTRLLVL.

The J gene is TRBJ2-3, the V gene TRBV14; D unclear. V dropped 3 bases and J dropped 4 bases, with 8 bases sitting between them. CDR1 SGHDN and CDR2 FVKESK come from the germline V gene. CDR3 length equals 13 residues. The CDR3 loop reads CASSQIRADTQYF. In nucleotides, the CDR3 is TGTGCCAGCAGCCAGATAAGAGCAGATACGCAGTATTTT.

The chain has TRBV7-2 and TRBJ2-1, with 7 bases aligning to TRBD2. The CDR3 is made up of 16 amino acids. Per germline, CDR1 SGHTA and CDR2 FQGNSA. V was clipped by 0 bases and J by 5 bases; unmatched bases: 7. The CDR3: CASSLASGGFHNEQFF. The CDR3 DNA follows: TGTGCCAGCAGCTTAGCATCGGGGGGTTTCCACAATGAGCAGTTCTTC. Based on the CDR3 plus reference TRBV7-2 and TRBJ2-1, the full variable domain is GAGVSQSPSNKVTEKGKDVELRCDPISGHTALYWYRQSLGQGLEFLIYFQGNSAPDKSGLPSDRFSAERTGGSVSTLTIQRTQQEDSAVYLCASSLASGGFHNEQFFGPGTRLTVL.

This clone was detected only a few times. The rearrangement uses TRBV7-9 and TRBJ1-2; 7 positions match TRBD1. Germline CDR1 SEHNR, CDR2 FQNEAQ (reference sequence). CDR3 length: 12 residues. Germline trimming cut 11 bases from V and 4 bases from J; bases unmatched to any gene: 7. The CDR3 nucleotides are TGTGCCGGGGGAAGGGACAGCTATGGCTACACCTTC. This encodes CAGGRDSYGYTF.

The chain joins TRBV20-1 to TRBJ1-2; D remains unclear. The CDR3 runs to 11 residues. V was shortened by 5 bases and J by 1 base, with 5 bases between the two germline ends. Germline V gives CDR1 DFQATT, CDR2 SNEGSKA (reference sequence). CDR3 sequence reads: CSAPNNYGYTF. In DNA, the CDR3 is TGCAGTGCTCCCAATAACTATGGCTACACCTTC.

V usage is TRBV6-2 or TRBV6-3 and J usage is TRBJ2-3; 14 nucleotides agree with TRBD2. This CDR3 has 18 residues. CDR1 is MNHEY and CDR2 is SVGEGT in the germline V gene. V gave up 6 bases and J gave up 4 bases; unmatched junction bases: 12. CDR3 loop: CASSQNRPGLAGADTQYF. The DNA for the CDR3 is TGTGCCAGCAGCCAAAACCGGCCGGGACTAGCGGGAGCAGATACGCAGTATTTT.

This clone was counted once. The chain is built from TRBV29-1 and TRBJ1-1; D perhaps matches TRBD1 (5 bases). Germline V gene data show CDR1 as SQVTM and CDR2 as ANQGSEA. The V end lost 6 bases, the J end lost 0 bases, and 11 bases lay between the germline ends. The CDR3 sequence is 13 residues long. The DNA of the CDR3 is TGCAGCGTACGTGGGGGGTTGAACACTGAAGCTTTCTTT. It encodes CSVRGGLNTEAFF.

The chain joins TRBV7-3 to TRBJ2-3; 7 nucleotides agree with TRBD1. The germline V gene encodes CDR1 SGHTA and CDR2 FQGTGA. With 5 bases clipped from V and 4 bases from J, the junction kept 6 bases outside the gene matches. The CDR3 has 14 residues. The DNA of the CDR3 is TGTGCCAGCAGCAAAGACAGGGACGCAGATACGCAGTATTTT. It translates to CASSKDRDADTQYF.

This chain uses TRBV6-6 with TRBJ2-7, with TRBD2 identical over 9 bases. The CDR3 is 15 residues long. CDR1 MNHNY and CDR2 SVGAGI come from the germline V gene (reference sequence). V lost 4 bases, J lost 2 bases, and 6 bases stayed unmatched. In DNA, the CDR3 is TGTGCCAGCAGTTCCGGACTAGCGTCAACCTACGAGCAGTACTTC. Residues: CASSSGLASTYEQYF.